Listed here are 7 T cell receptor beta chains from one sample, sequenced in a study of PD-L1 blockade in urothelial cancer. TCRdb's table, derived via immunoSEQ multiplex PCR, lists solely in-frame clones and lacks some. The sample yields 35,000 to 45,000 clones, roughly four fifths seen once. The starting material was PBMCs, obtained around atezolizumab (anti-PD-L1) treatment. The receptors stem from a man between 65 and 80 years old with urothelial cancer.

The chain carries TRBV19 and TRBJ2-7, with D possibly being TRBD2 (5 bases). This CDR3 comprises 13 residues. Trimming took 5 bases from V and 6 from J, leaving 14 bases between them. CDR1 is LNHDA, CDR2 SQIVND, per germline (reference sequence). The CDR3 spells CASSAPLASEQYF. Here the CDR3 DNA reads TGTGCCAGTAGTGCCCCGCTAGCCTCCGAGCAGTACTTC.

CDR3 in DNA: TGCAGCGTTGCACAGGGGGGGGGCAATCAGCCCCAGCATTTT. Amino acids: CSVAQGGGNQPQHF. The V call is TRBV29-1, the J call TRBJ1-5; the match to TRBD1 covers 8 bases. The germline V gene has CDR1 SQVTM and CDR2 ANQGSEA. V lost 4 bases and J lost 2; bases outside the gene matches: 4. CDR3 size: 14 residues.

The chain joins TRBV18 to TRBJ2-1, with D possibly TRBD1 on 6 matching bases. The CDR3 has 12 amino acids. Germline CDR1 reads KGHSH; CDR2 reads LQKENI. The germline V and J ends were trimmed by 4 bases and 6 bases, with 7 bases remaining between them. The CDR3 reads CASSLGGNEQFF. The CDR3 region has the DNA TGTGCCAGCTCACTAGGGGGCAATGAGCAGTTCTTC.

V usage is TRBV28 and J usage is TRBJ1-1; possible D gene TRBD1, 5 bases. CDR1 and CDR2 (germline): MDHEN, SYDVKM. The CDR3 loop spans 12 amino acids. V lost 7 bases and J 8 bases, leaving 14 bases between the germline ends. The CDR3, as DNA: TGTGCCAGCAAGGACATCATGACGGAAGCTTTCTTT. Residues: CASKDIMTEAFF.

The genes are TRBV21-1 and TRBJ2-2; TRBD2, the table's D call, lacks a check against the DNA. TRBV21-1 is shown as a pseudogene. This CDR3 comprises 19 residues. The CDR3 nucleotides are TGTGCCAGCCCCGGGGGCGGGACTAGCGGGTCCCGAGGTCCGGGGGAGCTGTTTTTT. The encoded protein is CASPGGGTSGSRGPGELFF.

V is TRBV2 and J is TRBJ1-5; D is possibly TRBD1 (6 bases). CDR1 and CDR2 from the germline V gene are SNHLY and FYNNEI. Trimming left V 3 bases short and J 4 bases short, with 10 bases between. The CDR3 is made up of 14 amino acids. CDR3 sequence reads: CASSDGQGNQPQHF. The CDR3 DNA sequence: TGTGCCAGCAGTGACGGGCAGGGGAATCAGCCCCAGCATTTT. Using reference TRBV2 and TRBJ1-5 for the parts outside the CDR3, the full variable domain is EPEVTQTPSHQVTQMGQEVILRCVPISNHLYFYWYRQILGQKVEFLVSFYNNEISEKSEIFDDQFSVERPDGSNFTLKIRSTKLEDSAMYFCASSDGQGNQPQHFGDGTRLSIL.

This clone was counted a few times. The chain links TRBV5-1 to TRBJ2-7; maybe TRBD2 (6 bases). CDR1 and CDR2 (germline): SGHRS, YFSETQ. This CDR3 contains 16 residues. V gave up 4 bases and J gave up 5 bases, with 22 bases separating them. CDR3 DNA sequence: TGCGCCAGCAGCCTTCTCCCTCCGGGAGAAGTAAACGAGCAGTACTTC. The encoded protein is CASSLLPPGEVNEQYF.